This TCR beta chain was sequenced during a study of cytomegalovirus exposure and HLA in healthy donors. This clone was seen a single time. Its antigen is as yet unknown. General observations from the study: Cytomegalovirus association was listed for 164 TCR beta chains.

The PCR used 60 Vbeta and 13 Jbeta primers. Original processing notes: In a later analysis, of about 80 million unique beta chains, 9 million to 11 million appeared in at least two donors. Repertoires were generated with immunoSEQ multiplex PCR, while TCRdb's copy carries only in-frame clones and drops some. Clone size and V and J calls were adopted from that table, with D and trimming inferred from the DNA. The sample shows about 160,000 clones, 75% to 85% of them seen only once. The V gene's germline CDR1 is LNHDA and CDR2 SQIVND (reference sequence). The CDR3 runs 14 residues. The V gene lost 3 bases and the J gene lost 4 bases, with 10 bases spanning the gap.

The V gene is TRBV19, the J gene TRBJ1-5; weak D call: TRBD1 (6 bases). Input material: PBMCs. The source is a man younger than 45 in good health and CMV-seronegative. The CDR3 nucleotides are TGTGCCAGTAGTATTTCAGGGGAGAATCAGCCCCAGCATTTT. This codes for CASSISGENQPQHF.